This T cell receptor (beta chain) appears in the sequencing data of a study of T cells after yellow fever vaccination. Study-wide results and limits: The booster response re-showed most primary clones: roughly 97% CD4, 88% CD8.

The CDR3 sequence is 15 residues long. V was cut by 4 bases and J by 0 bases, with 9 bases left in between. Germline assignment: CDR1 MNHEY and CDR2 SVGAGI. Only a few counts were recorded for this clonotype. Its antigen remains unidentified. From the 5' RACE reads, TCRdb called clonotypes with MiXCR, one entry per CDR3 protein. The profile covers hundreds of thousands of distinct CDR3 sequences, with 7% to 9% appearing a single time and 17% taken by the ten largest. The sequenced sample was PBMCs, obtained more than 35 days after the first yellow fever vaccination. The rearrangement uses TRBV6-5 and TRBJ2-2; possibly TRBD2 for D (6 bases). The TCR was taken from a man in his late teens or twenties who received the YFV17D yellow fever vaccine. CDR3 sequence (DNA): TGTGCCAGCAGTTTCGGGGGTCCGAACACCGGGGAGCTGTTTTTT. Its protein is CASSFGGPNTGELFF.